The sequence of this TCR beta chain was determined in a study of blood T cells in healthy people across ages. General study findings and limits: Unsorted PBMCs ruled out conclusive naive versus antigen-experienced comparison.

A note on this clonotype: Its antigen is as yet unknown.

V was cut by 3 bases and J by 4 bases, with 13 bases left in between. The V gene's germline CDR1 is LNHNV and CDR2 YYDKDF (reference sequence). The CDR3 sequence is 14 residues long. For the second PCR, which ran for about 7 to 11 cycles, a sample-barcoded 5' primer and a J-beta primer mix were used. One entry per CDR3 protein, called by TCRdb with MiXCR from the 5' RACE reads. The sample has approximately 960,000 distinct CDR3 sequences, 25% to 35% seen once. These data also formed part of another study, on T cells of mothers and their children. That report notes: M1S, a second-PCR primer, added sample barcodes and 2-4 random nucleotides. Every mother produced more than 9 million TCR beta CDR3 reads, whereas every child provided several million. When mothers and children were related, their normalized repertoire overlap, which was always slightly higher, did not differ significantly from that of unrelated pairs.

The sample was blood. The V gene is TRBV15, the J gene TRBJ2-7; D gene uncertain. This TCR was sampled from a woman between 35 and 50 years old in good health. CDR3 sequence: CATSSAKGSYEQYF. For the CDR3, the DNA is TGTGCCACCAGCAGCGCTAAAGGGTCATACGAGCAGTACTTC.